One TCR beta chain is described in this entry. The data stem from a study of T cell changes during pregnancy in multiple sclerosis. Sequencing used immunoSEQ multiplex PCR; TCRdb keeps in-frame clones, though not all of them. This sample yields approximately 38,000 clones, of which more than 85% are seen a single time; about 5.5% belongs to the top ten. The length of the CDR3 is 15 residues. Germline V gives CDR1 SGHVS, CDR2 FNYEAQ. Trimming left V 4 bases short and J 1 base short, with 10 bases between. This TCR was recovered from a female donor with multiple sclerosis, enrolled in a pregnancy study. This chain links TRBV7-6 with TRBJ2-2; TRBD1 might be the D (6 bases). Sequenced material: CD8+ T cells from peripheral blood mononuclear cells, taken in the third trimester of pregnancy. CDR3 coding DNA: TGTGCCAGCAGCTCGCCGGGACAGAACACCGGGGAGCTGTTTTTT. Translation gives CASSSPGQNTGELFF.